A selection of T cell receptor beta chains follows, all from one sample in a study of spatial heterogeneity in lung cancer. TCRdb called the 5' RACE reads again in MiXCR, with one record for every CDR3 protein. In the table there are 5,300 or so distinct CDR3 sequences, about 5% of which are singletons. Sequencing used normal lung tissue next to the tumor, obtained at surgery. The receptors originated from a female donor with early-stage non-small cell lung cancer. Both conserved end residues are trimmed from each CDR3.

v_call cdr3_aa
TRBV10-2 ASSEARAGQPQH
TRBV6-6 ASSLAGGNEQF
TRBV20-1 SARDGERQY
TRBV2 ASQGPSYYEQY
TRBV7-2 ASSLAGGLAGELLLYEQY
TRBV7-9 ASSLDRVEQY
TRBV10-3 AISAQQDPNYGYT
TRBV5-1 ASSFGLSYEQY
TRBV7-2 ASSYTGPETQY
TRBV27 ASSVLDRAGELF
TRBV2 ASSDQRQVGPQH
TRBV5-1 ASSWTSENIQY
TRBV20-1 SARDGTGTDTQY
TRBV5-1 ASSFGGVNTEAF
TRBV18 ASSPGVTGRPEAF
TRBV5-1 ASSLAVRGRGTDTQY
TRBV11-2 ASSPSSEEQF
TRBV20-1 SARVAGSPNEQF
TRBV5-1 ASSSGAQVGTEAF
TRBV11-2 ASSEGSYNSPLH
TRBV15 ATSAFSNEQF
TRBV5-1 ASSLDRDTGELF
TRBV12-3/TRBV12-4 ASSLSWGAIHTGELF
TRBV5-1 ASSGGSSTEAF
TRBV2 ASSGNTDTQY
TRBV6-1 ASSVNEGHQPQH